The entry that follows covers one T cell receptor (beta chain) sequence. CDR1 is SGHDT, CDR2 YYEEEE, per germline. Trimming at V came to 2 bases and at J to 2 bases, leaving 6 bases not matched to a gene. The CDR3 extends over 15 amino acids. This sample was taken from a study of CD8 T cells in Susac syndrome. For the study at large: Sequencing included Susac syndrome patients, about six of them with active disease and eight in remission.

Reverse transcription of about 0.5 to 1 ug RNA used random hexamers. Multiplex PCR with immunoSEQ amplified the TCR beta CDR3 across 54 Vbeta and 13 Jbeta. One entry per CDR3 protein results from TCRdb running MiXCR on the immunoSEQ multiplex PCR reads. This sample yields under 200,000 distinct CDR3 sequences, of which roughly 91% are seen a single time; around 0.1% belongs to the top ten. This chain links TRBV5-6 with TRBJ1-1, with 7 bases that match TRBD1. The TCR originated in a human donor with Susac syndrome. The sequenced sample was CD4+ T cells from PBMCs. The CDR3 loop reads CASSFTGAVNTEAFF. CDR3 nucleotides: TGTGCCAGCAGCTTTACAGGGGCGGTAAACACTGAAGCTTTCTTT.